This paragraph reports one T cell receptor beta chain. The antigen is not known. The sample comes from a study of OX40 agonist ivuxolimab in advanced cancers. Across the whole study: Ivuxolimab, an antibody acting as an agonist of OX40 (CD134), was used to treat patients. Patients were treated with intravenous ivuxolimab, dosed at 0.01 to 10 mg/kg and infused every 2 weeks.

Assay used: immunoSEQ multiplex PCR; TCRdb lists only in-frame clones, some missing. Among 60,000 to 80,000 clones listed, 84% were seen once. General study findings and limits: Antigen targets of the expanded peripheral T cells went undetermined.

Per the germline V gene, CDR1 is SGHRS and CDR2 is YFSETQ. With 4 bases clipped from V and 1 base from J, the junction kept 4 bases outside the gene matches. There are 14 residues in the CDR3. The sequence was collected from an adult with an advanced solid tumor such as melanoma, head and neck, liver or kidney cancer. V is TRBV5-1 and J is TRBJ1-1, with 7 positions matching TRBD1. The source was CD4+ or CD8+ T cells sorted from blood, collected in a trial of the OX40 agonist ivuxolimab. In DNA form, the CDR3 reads TGCGCCAGCAGCCCCGGGACAGCGAACACTGAAGCTTTCTTT. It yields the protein CASSPGTANTEAFF.